This section outlines one TCR beta chain sequence together with its context. The target antigen is unknown. These data belong to a study of blood T cells in healthy people across ages. Isolation of PBMCs gave at least 6.5 million cells per sample. Study outcomes and limitations: Long-lived and aged donors differed, with more naive CD4+ cells and higher diversity in the long-lived.

Next came a second PCR, run for roughly 6 to 11 cycles, which used a sample-barcoded 5' primer along with a J-beta primer mix. Per-sample output comprised a minimum of 3 million paired-end reads containing CDR3. TCRdb called the 5' RACE reads again in MiXCR, with one record for every CDR3 protein. The sample holds about 1 million distinct CDR3 sequences, approximately 26% seen once. This same sample was also taken into another study, of T cells of mothers and their children. Turning to that study: Overlap ran slightly, non-significantly higher for related than unrelated mother-child pairs.

The sequence was collected from a girl aged 2-10 years in good health. Sequencing was done on a sample of blood.

The CDR3 is CASSASSNYEQYF. In DNA form, the CDR3 reads TGTGCCAGCAGCGCCTCCAGCAACTACGAGCAGTACTTC. This chain links TRBV5-4 with TRBJ2-7; D gene ambiguous. The V end was cut by 4 bases, the J end by 3 bases, with 11 bases between. The CDR3 loop spans 13 amino acids. Germline V gene sequence: CDR1 SGHNT, CDR2 YYREEE (reference sequence). The full variable domain, rest sourced from reference TRBV5-4 and TRBJ2-7, is ETGVTQSPTHLIKTRGQQVTLRCSSQSGHNTVSWYQQALGQGPQFIFQYYREEENGRGNFPPRFSGLQFPNYSSELNVNALELDDSALYLCASSASSNYEQYFGPGTRLTVT.